These 15 T cell receptor beta chains came from one sample sequenced in a study of shared clonotypes between healthy human individuals. Here immunoSEQ multiplex PCR was the method, and the copy in TCRdb shows in-frame clones only, minus some. The data hold more than 400,000 clones, with 96% observed a single time. The sequencing sample was made of naive CD4+ T cells sorted from blood. Subset noted: CD45RA+ positively selected. The receptor set was obtained from a woman aged 25 to 39 in good health.

The CDR3, as DNA: TGTGCCAGCAGTTCGGGACAGTTTGGGTCACCCCTCCACTTT. Translation: CASSSGQFGSPLHF. The rearrangement joins TRBV27 to TRBJ1-6; the match to TRBD1 covers 7 bases. In germline, CDR1 is MNHEY, CDR2 SMNVEV (reference sequence). This CDR3 region has 14 residues. J gave up 10 bases and V 4 bases, and 7 bases lay outside the gene matches.

The CDR3: CAWGPGGSTNQPQHF. CDR3 in DNA: TGTGCCTGGGGACCAGGGGGCTCTACCAATCAGCCCCAGCATTTT. The rearrangement joins TRBV30 to TRBJ1-5; 8 nucleotides line up with TRBD1. V gave up 5 bases and J gave up 3 bases; unmatched junction bases: 9. CDR1 is GTSNPN and CDR2 is SVGIG in the germline V gene (reference sequence). The CDR3 is 15 residues long. Variable domain in full (rest from reference TRBV30 and TRBJ1-5): SQTIHQWPATLVQPVGSPLSLECTVEGTSNPNLYWYRQAAGRGLQLLFYSVGIGQISSEVPQNLSASRPQDRQFILSSKKLLLSDSGFYLCAWGPGGSTNQPQHFGDGTRLSIL.

The gene calls are TRBV5-4 and TRBJ2-7; D gene uncertain. The CDR3 is 13 residues long. Germline V gene sequence: CDR1 SGHNT, CDR2 YYREEE (reference sequence). The V end was cut by 1 base, the J end by 3 bases, with 8 bases between. CDR3 amino acids: CASSLKVGYEQYF. CDR3 in DNA: TGTGCCAGCAGCTTGAAAGTGGGCTACGAGCAGTACTTC.

V usage is TRBV5-1 and J usage is TRBJ2-1; the match to TRBD2 covers 10 bases. The V and J ends lost 4 bases and 3 bases, in that order; junction bases with no gene match: 10. Germline CDR1 and CDR2: SGHRS and YFSETQ. The CDR3 contains 17 residues. In nucleotides, the CDR3 is TGCGCCAGCAGCCCCGAATCGGTAGCGGGAGGCTACAATGAGCAGTTCTTC. Residues: CASSPESVAGGYNEQFF.

In nucleotides, the CDR3 is TGTGCCAGCGGGAGGGTTGGTGGAAACACCATATATTTT. It is translated as CASGRVGGNTIYF. This chain connects TRBV13 to TRBJ1-3, with D unclear. In germline, CDR1 is PRHDT, CDR2 FYEKMQ (reference sequence). V gave up 8 bases and J gave up 3 bases, with 11 bases separating them. The CDR3 extends over 13 amino acids.

The chain couples TRBV18 to TRBJ2-7, with 7 nucleotides matching TRBD1. V trimming: 6 bases; J trimming: 3 bases; junction bases outside the gene matches: 8. The CDR3 runs to 14 residues. CDR1 is KGHSH and CDR2 is LQKENI in the germline V gene. The CDR3: CASSQGTEHYEQYF. The CDR3 nucleotides are TGTGCCAGCTCCCAAGGGACAGAACACTACGAGCAGTACTTC.

The genes are TRBV7-8 and TRBJ2-7; D is possibly TRBD1 or TRBD2 (5 bases each). CDR1 and CDR2 from the germline V gene are SGHVS and FQNEAQ. This CDR3 has 14 amino acids. Trimming shortened V by 3 bases and J by 4 bases, and 13 bases separated the two germline ends. The CDR3 sequence: CASSFGARGYEQYF. In DNA form, the CDR3 reads TGTGCCAGCAGCTTCGGGGCTCGTGGGTACGAGCAGTACTTC.

This chain uses TRBV14 with TRBJ2-7; no definite D call. Trimming stripped 4 bases from V and 1 base from J, with 8 bases between. This CDR3 spans 13 amino acids. Germline CDR1 and CDR2: SGHDN and FVKESK. CDR3 sequence: CASSRAASYEQYF. As DNA, the CDR3 is TGTGCCAGCAGCCGAGCCGCATCCTACGAGCAGTACTTC.

V gene TRBV7-9 combines with J gene TRBJ1-2; possible D gene TRBD1, 5 bases. Germline-derived CDR1 and CDR2 are SEHNR and FQNEAQ (reference sequence). The CDR3 is 14 amino acids. The ends were cut back, 1 base at V and 6 bases at J, with 12 bases in the middle. CDR3: CASSLDPRVDGYTF. DNA for the CDR3: TGTGCCAGCAGCTTAGATCCCAGGGTAGATGGCTACACCTTC.

The V gene is TRBV5-1, the J gene TRBJ2-7, with 9 bases fitting TRBD1. Germline values: CDR1 SGHRS, CDR2 YFSETQ. This CDR3 has 14 residues. V was pared by 4 bases and J by 7 bases, with 9 bases of the junction left unmatched. The CDR3 here is CASSLWDRAGEQYF. The DNA of the CDR3 is TGCGCCAGCAGCCTATGGGACAGGGCGGGGGAGCAGTACTTC.

The chain employs TRBV28 and TRBJ1-2; no firm D call. V lost 2 bases and J 2 bases, leaving 21 bases between the germline ends. The CDR3 loop spans 18 amino acids. CDR1 MDHEN and CDR2 SYDVKM come from the germline V gene. As DNA, the CDR3 is TGTGCCAGCAGTTTACTTCTTATCCGGAAGAAAGAAAACTATGGCTACACCTTC. Translating gives CASSLLLIRKKENYGYTF.

The sample holds one count of this clone. This sequence joins TRBV27 and TRBJ2-7, with TRBD2 matching 10 bases. The CDR3 loop spans 14 amino acids. In germline, CDR1 is MNHEY, CDR2 SMNVEV (reference sequence). Trimming took 6 bases from V and 3 from J; bases not matched to a gene: 5. The CDR3 region has the DNA TGTGCCAGCAGAAAAGCGGGAGGGGACTACGAGCAGTACTTC. Translation: CASRKAGGDYEQYF.

This rearrangement joins TRBV2 to TRBJ2-5; TRBD2 matches at 10 bases. CDR3 length: 14 residues. Trimming at V came to 7 bases and at J to 3 bases, leaving 5 bases not matched to a gene. CDR1 and CDR2 from the germline V gene are SNHLY and FYNNEI. CDR3 in DNA: TGTGCCAGCAACCTAGCGGGAGCGGAAGAGACCCAGTACTTC. Translating gives CASNLAGAEETQYF.

This clone was found once. CDR3 nucleotides: TGCGCCAGCAGCTTTGGGCCTAGCGGGACCACAGATACGCAGTATTTT. This codes for CASSFGPSGTTDTQYF. This chain uses TRBV5-1 with TRBJ2-3, with 9 bases aligning to TRBD2. In germline, CDR1 is SGHRS, CDR2 YFSETQ. V shed 2 bases and J 2 bases; nucleotides not matched to a gene: 6. The CDR3 runs to 16 residues.

The chain couples TRBV7-9 to TRBJ2-5, with D maybe TRBD2 (6 bases). The germline V gene encodes CDR1 SEHNR and CDR2 FQNEAQ (reference sequence). Deletions cut 3 bases from V and 0 bases from J, with 20 bases between. The CDR3 extends over 18 amino acids. CDR3 amino acids: CASSFKSGLVKYQETQYF. The CDR3 DNA reads TGTGCCAGCAGCTTTAAATCGGGACTCGTAAAGTACCAAGAGACCCAGTACTTC.